This entry is about one TCR beta chain. Compared with germline, one end of the junction differs, possibly owing to a read error. This sample was taken from a study of chemoradiotherapy in HPV16-positive cancers. Sequencing was performed with immunoSEQ multiplex PCR; in TCRdb, only in-frame clones are kept and a portion is missing. Of 17,000 or so clones in the sample, around 70% were seen once. This specimen consisted of tumor tissue, obtained from a patient who underwent chemoradiotherapy. The sequence was collected from a human donor with HPV-associated anogenital cancer.

Written as DNA, the CDR3 is TGTGCCAGCAGATACTCCGGGACAGTTGGAAACACCATATATTTT. It translates to CASRYSGTVGNTIYF. This chain links TRBV6-5 with TRBJ1-3; 7 bases agree with TRBD1. Germline V gives CDR1 MNHEY, CDR2 SVGAGI. The CDR3 is made up of 15 amino acids.